This entry concerns a single T cell receptor (beta chain). What it recognizes is unknown. The V gene lost 6 bases and the J gene lost 7 bases, with 12 bases spanning the gap. Germline V CDR1 and CDR2: SGHVS, FNYEAQ. The length of the CDR3 is 12 residues. The Oncomine TCR Beta short-read assay was applied to DNA of cultured CD4+ T cells. TCRdb re-called the PCR reads with MiXCR, one entry per CDR3 protein. The data show almost 20,000 distinct CDR3 sequences, with around 42% seen just once and 2.5% to 3.5% held by the top ten. Treatment reported: approximately 10-day PBMC culture with coronavirus spike peptide pools or control peptides (ViraFEST assay). Peptide-pool expansion of antigen-specific T cells preceded TCR sequencing in ViraFEST. The sample belongs to a study of vaccination and CD4 T cells after COVID-19. Study as a whole: At a median approximately 100 days (range 35 to 161) after diagnosis, post-COVID samples were drawn.

The starting material was CD4+ T cells from blood, cultured in vitro, obtained after SARS-CoV-2 vaccination. This receptor was identified in a human donor who had recovered from COVID-19. The V gene is TRBV7-6, the J gene TRBJ2-5; possible D gene TRBD2, 7 bases. The CDR3 sequence is CASSIRGGTQYF. As DNA, the CDR3 is TGTGCCAGCAGTATAAGGGGGGGGACCCAGTACTTC.